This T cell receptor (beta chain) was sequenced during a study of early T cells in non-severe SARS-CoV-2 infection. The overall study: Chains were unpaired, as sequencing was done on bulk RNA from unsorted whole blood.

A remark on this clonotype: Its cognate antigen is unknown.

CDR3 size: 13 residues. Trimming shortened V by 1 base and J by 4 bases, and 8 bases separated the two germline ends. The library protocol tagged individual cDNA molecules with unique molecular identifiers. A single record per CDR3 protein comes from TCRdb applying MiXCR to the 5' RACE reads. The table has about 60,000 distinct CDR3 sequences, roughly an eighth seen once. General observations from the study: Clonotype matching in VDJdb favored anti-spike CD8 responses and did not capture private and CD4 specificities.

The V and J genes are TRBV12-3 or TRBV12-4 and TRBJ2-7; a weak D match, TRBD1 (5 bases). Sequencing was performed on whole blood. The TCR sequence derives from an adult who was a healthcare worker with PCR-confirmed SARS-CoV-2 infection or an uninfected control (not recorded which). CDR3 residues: CASSLGQQYEQYF. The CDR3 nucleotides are TGTGCCAGCAGTTTAGGACAGCAATACGAGCAGTACTTC.